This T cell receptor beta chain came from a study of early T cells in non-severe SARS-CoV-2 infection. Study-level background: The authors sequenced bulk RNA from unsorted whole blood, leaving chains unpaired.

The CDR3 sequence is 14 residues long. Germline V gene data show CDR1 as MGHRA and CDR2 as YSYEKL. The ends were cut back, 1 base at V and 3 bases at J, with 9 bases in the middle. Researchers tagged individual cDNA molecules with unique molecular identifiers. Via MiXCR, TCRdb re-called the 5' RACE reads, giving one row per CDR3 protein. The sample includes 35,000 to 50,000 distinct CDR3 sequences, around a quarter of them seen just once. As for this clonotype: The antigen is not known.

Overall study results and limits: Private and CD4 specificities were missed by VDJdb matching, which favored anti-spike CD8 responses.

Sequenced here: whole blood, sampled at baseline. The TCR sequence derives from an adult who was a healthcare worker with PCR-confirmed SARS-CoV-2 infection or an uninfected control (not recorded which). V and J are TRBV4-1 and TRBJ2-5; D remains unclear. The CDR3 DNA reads TGCGCCAGCAGCCAAGGGTTTAGAGAAGAGACCCAGTACTTC. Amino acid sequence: CASSQGFREETQYF.